The subject of this entry is one TCR beta chain. Antigen unknown. This entry comes from a study of post-analysis software for immune sequencing data. About the study: The study covered relapsing-remitting, secondary progressive and progressive-relapsing courses of multiple sclerosis. Notes on the study in general: Compared with controls, patients had more of 4 to 6 TRBV segments, including TRBV5-6, TRBV5-1 and TRBV20-1.

TCR beta cDNA libraries included unique molecular identifiers. TCRdb re-derived calls from the PCR reads in MiXCR, one entry per CDR3 protein. The profile shows about 260,000 distinct CDR3 sequences, about 38% of them singletons. Germline-derived CDR1 and CDR2 are SGHTA and FQGNSA. J lost 7 bases, V lost 3 bases, and 3 bases had no gene match. The CDR3 length is 13 residues. The chain links TRBV7-2 to TRBJ2-4; 7 bases align to TRBD1. The source material was blood. The sequence derives from a girl aged 5-17 years with multiple sclerosis. CDR3 coding DNA: TGTGCCAGCAGCTTGGGCAGGGGGAACATTCAGTACTTC. It yields the protein CASSLGRGNIQYF.